These 21 T cell receptor beta chains came from one sample sequenced in a study of tumor-infiltrating lymphocytes in localized non-small cell lung cancer. Repertoires were generated with immunoSEQ multiplex PCR, while TCRdb's copy carries only in-frame clones and drops some. The sample lists 25,000 or so clones; approximately 70% were seen once. What was sequenced was lung tumor tissue. These receptors were obtained from a human donor with non-small cell lung cancer.

The chain recombines TRBV11-2 with TRBJ2-5; TRBD2 might be the D (5 bases). CDR3 length: 14 residues. The V end was cut by 3 bases, the J end by 0 bases, with 8 bases between. Germline V gives CDR1 SGHAT, CDR2 FQNNGV. CDR3 amino acids: CASSLDLYQETQYF. CDR3 nucleotides: TGTGCCAGCAGCTTGGACTTGTACCAAGAGACCCAGTACTTC.

V and J are TRBV18 and TRBJ2-1; no firm D call. Germline assignment: CDR1 KGHSH and CDR2 LQKENI. Trimming pared 4 bases from V and 5 bases from J, leaving 9 bases between. The CDR3 contains 13 residues. CDR3 sequence reads: CASSQRMDNEQFF. CDR3 in DNA: TGTGCCAGCTCACAGAGGATGGACAATGAGCAGTTCTTC.

The V call is TRBV7-9, the J call TRBJ2-7, with D perhaps TRBD2 (6 bases). Trimming shortened V by 1 base and J by 2 bases, and 15 bases separated the two germline ends. Germline-derived CDR1 and CDR2 are SEHNR and FQNEAQ (reference sequence). The CDR3 extends over 16 amino acids. CDR3 DNA: TGTGCCAGCAGCTTAGTTGGGGGGACCTGGACCTACGAGCAGTACTTC. This encodes CASSLVGGTWTYEQYF.

The chain is built from TRBV29-1 and TRBJ2-4; 10 bases line up with TRBD1. The V gene's germline CDR1 is SQVTM and CDR2 ANQGSEA. The CDR3 spans 13 residues. The J segment lost 8 bases and the V segment lost 5 bases, leaving 6 bases of the junction unmatched. The CDR3 sequence: CSVKTGGLDIQYF. The CDR3 DNA reads TGCAGCGTTAAGACAGGGGGCTTGGACATTCAGTACTTC.

V gene TRBV7-2 combines with J gene TRBJ1-3; the D gene is possibly TRBD1 (5 bases). V lost 4 bases, J lost 3 bases, and 16 bases lay in between. The germline gives CDR1 SGHTA, CDR2 FQGNSA. This CDR3 comprises 16 residues. CDR3 in amino acids: CASSSPGRVGGNTIYF. CDR3 bases: TGTGCCAGCAGCTCCCCGGGCAGGGTTGGTGGAAACACCATATATTTT.

To note about this clone: The sample has other DNA sequences that encode this CDR3 too. CDR3 loop: CAWSVQGQPQHF. In DNA, the CDR3 is TGTGCCTGGAGTGTACAGGGTCAGCCCCAGCATTTT. The chain joins TRBV30 to TRBJ1-5; D is perhaps TRBD1 (6 bases). Per the germline V gene, CDR1 is GTSNPN and CDR2 is SVGIG (reference sequence). The CDR3 is made up of 12 amino acids. V shed 0 bases and J shed 6 bases, with 6 bases lying between them.

V gene TRBV11-2 combines with J gene TRBJ2-1, with D unclear. CDR1 and CDR2 from the germline V gene are SGHAT and FQNNGV. V lost 0 bases and J 7 bases, leaving 7 bases between the germline ends. The CDR3 is 13 amino acids. The CDR3 nucleotides are TGTGCCAGCAGCTTAGATCAGATGAATGAGCAGTTCTTC. Amino acids: CASSLDQMNEQFF.

This sequence joins TRBV5-4 and TRBJ1-2; the D gene is possibly TRBD1 (5 bases). The CDR3 totals 13 residues. V shed 4 bases and J shed 4 bases, with 11 bases lying between them. Per the germline V gene, CDR1 is SGHNT and CDR2 is YYREEE (reference sequence). The CDR3 coding sequence is TGTGCCAGCAGCCGGGACCCGGGCTATGGCTACACCTTC. Translated: CASSRDPGYGYTF.

This clone was counted a single time. The chain joins TRBV29-1 to TRBJ1-1; D is ambiguous. V gave up 4 bases and J gave up 1 base, with 10 bases separating them. The CDR3 totals 13 residues. Per the germline V gene, CDR1 is SQVTM and CDR2 is ANQGSEA. The CDR3 DNA reads TGCAGCGTTGGAATCAGGCCGAACACTGAAGCTTTCTTT. Amino acids: CSVGIRPNTEAFF. Full variable domain (rest looked up from reference TRBV29-1 and TRBJ1-1): SAVISQKPSRDICQRGTSLTIQCQVDSQVTMMFWYRQQPGQSLTLIATANQGSEATYESGFVIDKFPISRPNLTFSTLTVSNMSPEDSSIYLCSVGIRPNTEAFFGQGTRLTVV.

On this clone: Other nucleotide sequences from this sample produce the same CDR3. The rearrangement uses TRBV6-5 and TRBJ2-5; D is unresolved. Germline V gives CDR1 MNHEY, CDR2 SVGAGI. The ends were cut back, 0 bases at V and 5 bases at J, with 7 bases in the middle. The CDR3 runs 13 residues. CDR3 nucleotide sequence: TGTGCCAGCAGTTACTCGGGATGGGAGACCCAGTACTTC. Encoded protein: CASSYSGWETQYF.

V is TRBV11-2 and J is TRBJ2-1; 16 nucleotides align to TRBD2. After removal of 4 bases from V and 9 bases from J, the junction contained 9 bases not matched to a gene. The CDR3 is made up of 17 amino acids. Germline V gene sequence: CDR1 SGHAT, CDR2 FQNNGV. The CDR3 sequence is CASSSASGLAGGFEQFF. For the CDR3, the DNA is TGTGCCAGCAGCTCAGCCTCGGGACTAGCGGGAGGGTTTGAGCAGTTCTTC.

This sequence joins TRBV5-4 and TRBJ2-4; the match to TRBD1 covers 8 bases. Germline V gene data show CDR1 as SGHNT and CDR2 as YYREEE (reference sequence). V lost 5 bases and J lost 12; bases outside the gene matches: 10. This CDR3 comprises 13 residues. CDR3 region: CASRTGTGDNQYF. Here the CDR3 DNA reads TGTGCCAGCAGGACCGGGACAGGAGATAATCAGTACTTC.

V is TRBV2 and J is TRBJ2-2; D is perhaps TRBD2 (5 bases). The CDR3 consists of 12 residues. In germline, CDR1 is SNHLY, CDR2 FYNNEI. Trimming removed 6 bases at V and 3 bases at J, with 5 bases between. The CDR3 DNA sequence: TGTGCCAGCAGGGACTACACCGGGGAGCTGTTTTTT. This translates into CASRDYTGELFF.

By its share, this clone is medium-sized. This chain links TRBV7-8 with TRBJ1-2, with a weak D call TRBD1 (6 bases). Per the germline V gene, CDR1 is SGHVS and CDR2 is FQNEAQ. CDR3 length: 13 residues. Trimming removed 3 bases at V and 6 bases at J, with 11 bases between. The CDR3 spells CASSFGGQNGYTF. For the CDR3, the DNA is TGTGCCAGCAGCTTTGGGGGGCAGAATGGCTACACCTTC.

The chain links TRBV28 to TRBJ2-7, with D tentatively TRBD1 or TRBD2 (7 bases each). V was trimmed by 3 bases and J by 3 bases, leaving 21 bases between them. Germline V CDR1 and CDR2: MDHEN, SYDVKM. The CDR3 consists of 17 residues. The CDR3 here is CASSFPRSGGGYYEQYF. CDR3 DNA: TGTGCCAGCAGTTTTCCTCGTTCAGGGGGGGGTTACTACGAGCAGTACTTC.

In its sample, this clone was seen a few times. The chain links TRBV2 to TRBJ1-1; no firm D call. In germline, CDR1 is SNHLY, CDR2 FYNNEI. V was trimmed by 4 bases and J by 2 bases, leaving 14 bases between them. The CDR3 totals 15 residues. In nucleotides, the CDR3 is TGTGCCAGCAGTGTAACGGGAGGAAGAAACACTGAAGCTTTCTTT. Its translation is CASSVTGGRNTEAFF.

This clone was observed a single time. The rearrangement links TRBV12-5 to TRBJ2-7, with D possibly TRBD1 on 5 matching bases. The ends were cut back, 5 bases at V and 6 bases at J, with 14 bases in the middle. The CDR3 length is 13 residues. Germline V gene data show CDR1 as LGHNT and CDR2 as FRNRAP. Here the CDR3 DNA reads TGTGCTAGTGGTCTGGAACCTGGGGCCGAGCAGTACTTC. Translating gives CASGLEPGAEQYF.

This clone appeared a few times. The rearrangement uses TRBV7-7 and TRBJ2-1; 7 bases line up with TRBD1. The CDR3 runs 13 residues. Germline-derived CDR1 and CDR2 are SSHAT and FNYEAQ (reference sequence). V lost 5 bases to trimming and J lost 7 bases; unmatched junction nucleotides: 5. Written as DNA, the CDR3 is TGTGCCAGCAGCGCGGACAGGAAGAATGAGCAGTTCTTC. Translation gives CASSADRKNEQFF. Based on the CDR3 plus reference TRBV7-7 and TRBJ2-1, the full variable domain is GAGVSQSPRYKVTKRGQDVTLRCDPISSHATLYWYQQALGQGPEFLTYFNYEAQPDKSGLPSDRFSAERPEGSISTLTIQRTEQRDSAMYRCASSADRKNEQFFGPGTRLTVL.

The CDR3 DNA follows: TGTGCCTGGAGTGACAGGGGGAACTATGGCTACACCTTC. It codes for CAWSDRGNYGYTF. V usage is TRBV30 and J usage is TRBJ1-2; the match to TRBD1 covers 8 bases. Germline V gene lookup returns CDR1 GTSNPN and CDR2 SVGIG (reference sequence). Trimming removed 1 base from V and 2 bases from J; junction bases left unmatched: 0. There are 13 residues in the CDR3.

The chain has TRBV7-9 and TRBJ1-4, with D uncertain. This CDR3 is 15 amino acids long. The germline gives CDR1 SEHNR, CDR2 FQNEAQ (reference sequence). V lost 1 base, J lost 3 bases, and 9 bases lay in between. The chain's CDR3 is CASSLGGSPNEKLFF. CDR3 coding DNA: TGTGCCAGCAGCTTAGGTGGATCTCCTAATGAAAAACTGTTTTTT.

This clone has only one observation. The rearrangement joins TRBV7-9 to TRBJ2-5, with D possibly TRBD2 on 6 matching bases. The V end lost 1 base, the J end lost 2 bases, and 8 bases lay between the germline ends. The CDR3 length is 14 residues. Germline V gene sequence: CDR1 SEHNR, CDR2 FQNEAQ (reference sequence). The DNA of the CDR3 is TGTGCCAGCAGCTTAGTTAGCGGTCAAGAGACCCAGTACTTC. This sequence encodes CASSLVSGQETQYF.